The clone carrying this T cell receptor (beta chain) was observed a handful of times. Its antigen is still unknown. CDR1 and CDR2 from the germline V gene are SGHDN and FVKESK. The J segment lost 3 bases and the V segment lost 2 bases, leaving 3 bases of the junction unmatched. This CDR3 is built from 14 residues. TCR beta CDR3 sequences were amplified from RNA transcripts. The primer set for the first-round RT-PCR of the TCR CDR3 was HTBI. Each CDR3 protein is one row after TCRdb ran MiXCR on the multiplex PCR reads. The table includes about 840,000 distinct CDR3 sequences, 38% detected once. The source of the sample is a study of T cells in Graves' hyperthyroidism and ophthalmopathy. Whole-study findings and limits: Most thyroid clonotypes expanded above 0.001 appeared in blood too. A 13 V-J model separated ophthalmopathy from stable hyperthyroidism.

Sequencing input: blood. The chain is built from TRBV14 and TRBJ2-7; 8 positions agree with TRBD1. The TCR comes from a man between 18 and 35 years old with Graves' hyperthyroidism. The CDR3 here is CASSQPGTGYEQYF. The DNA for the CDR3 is TGTGCCAGCAGCCAACCCGGGACAGGCTACGAGCAGTACTTC. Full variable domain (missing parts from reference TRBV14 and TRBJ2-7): EAGVTQFPSHSVIEKGQTVTLRCDPISGHDNLYWYRRVMGKEIKFLLHFVKESKQDESGMPNNRFLAERTGGTYSTLKVQPAELEDSGVYFCASSQPGTGYEQYFGPGTRLTVT.